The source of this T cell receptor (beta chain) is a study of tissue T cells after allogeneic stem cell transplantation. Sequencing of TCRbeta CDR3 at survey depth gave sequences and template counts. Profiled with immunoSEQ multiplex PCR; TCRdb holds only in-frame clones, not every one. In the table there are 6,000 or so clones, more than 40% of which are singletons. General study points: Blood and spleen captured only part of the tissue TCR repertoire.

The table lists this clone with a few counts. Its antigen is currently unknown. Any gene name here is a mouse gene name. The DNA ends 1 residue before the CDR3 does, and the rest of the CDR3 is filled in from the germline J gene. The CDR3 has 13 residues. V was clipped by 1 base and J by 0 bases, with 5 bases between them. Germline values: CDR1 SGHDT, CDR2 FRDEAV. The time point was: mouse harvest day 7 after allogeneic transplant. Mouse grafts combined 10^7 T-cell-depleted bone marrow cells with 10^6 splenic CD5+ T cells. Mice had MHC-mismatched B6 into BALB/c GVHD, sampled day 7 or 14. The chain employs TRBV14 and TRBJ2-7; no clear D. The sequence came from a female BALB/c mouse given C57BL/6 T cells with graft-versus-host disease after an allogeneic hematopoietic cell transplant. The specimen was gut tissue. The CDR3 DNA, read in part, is TGTGCCAGCAGTTTCGACAACTCCTATGAACAGTAC. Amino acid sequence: CASSFDNSYEQY. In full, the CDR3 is CASSFDNSYEQYF.